This entry features one TCR beta chain sequence. The specificity of this receptor is unknown. Within one base of it there is no much larger clone, and no base qualities were kept. CDR1 SGHNT and CDR2 YYREEE are derived from the germline V gene (reference sequence). From cysteine to phenylalanine, the CDR3 is 13 amino acids long. Of all the DNA, just the CDR3 is kept, 39 bases in frame from base 1. Trimming accounts for 3 bases at V and 6 bases at J, while the number of junction bases matched to no gene is 1. These data belong to a study of untreated major depressive disorder (dated by TCRdb to the late 2010s). In terms of the full investigation: The study was a cross-sectional case-control comparison of T cell phenotype and TCR repertoire between antidepressant-free major depressive disorder patients and individually matched non-depressed controls. Differences in Vbeta 5.1, Vbeta 11 and Vbeta 22 usage observed by flow cytometry in the whole cohort were followed up by sequencing. Here is what the overall study found, with its caveats: In the sequencing data, TRBV25-01 and TRBV02-01 usage was found to follow the flow-cytometry pattern, although statistical significance was not reached. Strict matching and exclusion criteria produced a comparatively small study sample, limiting generalizability of findings. Higher TRBV05-01 (Vbeta 5.1) usage among CD4+ T cells of depressed patients compared with controls was confirmed by sequencing, with p = 0.040 in a one-tailed test. The top five TRBV05-01 clones in every sequenced subject were all private clones. For the sequencing comparisons, planned one-tailed tests were run on just three Vbeta families that had been chosen in advance.

The Qiagen DNeasy Blood and Tissue Kit was used to extract total genomic DNA from the purified CD4+ T cells. The TCRbeta CDR3 region, defined according to IMGT, was amplified and sequenced using immunoSEQ immunosequencing protocols. In the authors' own workflow: Preprocessing of raw sequence data for PCR and sequencing error correction was performed by the immunoSEQ service. After being loaded into the immunoSEQ Analyzer, the data underwent further analysis with VDJtools v1.0.7. Patient-control differences were tested with the paired Wilcoxon signed-rank test. This immuneACCESS table, as held by TCRdb, lists in-frame sequences with V and J called but not all clones. Of the missing ones, under half trace to an unresolved V gene in checked studies; the others have no known cause. V, J and clone size reflect that table, while D and trimming were determined from the DNA. The sample yields about 21,000 clones; roughly 89% were counted once. Roughly 0.44% of the sample is in the top ten clones.

Each depressed patient was matched pairwise with a non-depressed control on sex, age, current smoking status and body mass index. All participants were of European descent. Controls scored 5 or less on the Quick Inventory of Depressive Symptoms-Self Report and had no mood disorder, either currently or at any point in their lifetime. Major medical conditions, Axis I/II comorbidities, regular medication or illicit drug use, and drinking over 100 g alcohol weekly were applied as exclusion criteria for all participants. From each participant, around 31 ml of peripheral blood was collected into EDTA tubes. CD4+ T cells were purified from thawed PBMCs by magnetic negative selection with the BD IMag Human CD4 T Lymphocyte Enrichment Set. The CD4+ enrichment method typically yielded around 94% purity as confirmed by flow cytometry. TCRbeta sequencing was performed on a subgroup of about 5 case-control pairs selected blind to chemokine receptor expression and flow-cytometric repertoire skewing results. All blood samples were collected in the morning at 8:00 a.m., and PBMCs were isolated by Ficoll-Hypaque gradient centrifugation. PBMCs were gradually cooled to -80 degrees C for cryopreservation and then kept in liquid nitrogen until assay.

The receptor comes from a woman aged 40 to 50 in good health. Sequencing was performed on CD4+ T cells from PBMCs. The rearranged chain carries TRBV5-4 and TRBJ1-2; TRBD1 aligns with 11 central bases. The CDR3 is CASSSGQGDGYTF. Here is the DNA: TGTGCCAGCAGCTCGGGACAGGGGGATGGCTACACCTTC.